This T cell receptor beta chain comes out of a study of blood T cell repertoires in COVID-19. Some clones are missing from TCRdb's copy, which holds only in-frame ones; the method was immunoSEQ multiplex PCR. This sample carries under 50,000 clones, approximately 85% of them seen once, and the ten largest clones take approximately 23%. The TCR originated in a man between 65 and 85 years old with acute or convalescent COVID-19. Sequenced sample: peripheral blood.

The DNA for the CDR3 is TGTGCCAGCTCACCACCAGTTAGCGGCTACAACACCGGGGAGCTGTTTTTT. It translates to CASSPPVSGYNTGELFF. The rearrangement links TRBV18 to TRBJ2-2; TRBD2 might be the D (6 bases). V lost 0 bases, J lost 2 bases, and 13 bases lay in between. Germline V gives CDR1 KGHSH, CDR2 LQKENI. The CDR3 consists of 17 residues.